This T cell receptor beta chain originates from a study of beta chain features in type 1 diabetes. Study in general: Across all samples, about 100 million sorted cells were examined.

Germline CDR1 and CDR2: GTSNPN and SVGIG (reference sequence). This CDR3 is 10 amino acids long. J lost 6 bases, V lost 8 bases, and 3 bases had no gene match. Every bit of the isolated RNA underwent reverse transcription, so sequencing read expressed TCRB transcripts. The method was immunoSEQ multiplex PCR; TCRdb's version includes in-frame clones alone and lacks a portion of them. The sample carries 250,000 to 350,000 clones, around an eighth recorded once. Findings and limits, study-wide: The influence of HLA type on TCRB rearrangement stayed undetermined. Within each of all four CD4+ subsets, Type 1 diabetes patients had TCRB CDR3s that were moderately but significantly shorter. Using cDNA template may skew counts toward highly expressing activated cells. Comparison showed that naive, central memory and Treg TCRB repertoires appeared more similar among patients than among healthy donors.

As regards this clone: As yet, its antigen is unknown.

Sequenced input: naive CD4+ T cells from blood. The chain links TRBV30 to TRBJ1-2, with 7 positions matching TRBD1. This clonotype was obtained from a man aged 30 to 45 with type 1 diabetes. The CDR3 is CARQGDGYTF. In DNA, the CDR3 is TGTGCCCGACAGGGAGATGGCTACACCTTC. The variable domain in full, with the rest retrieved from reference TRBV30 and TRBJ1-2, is SQTIHQWPATLVQPVGSPLSLECTVEGTSNPNLYWYRQAAGRGLQLLFYSVGIGQISSEVPQNLSASRPQDRQFILSSKKLLLSDSGFYLCARQGDGYTFGSGTRLTVV.